Listed below are T cell receptor beta chains from one sample, sequenced in a study of identical twins. Via MiXCR, TCRdb re-called the 5' RACE reads, giving one row per CDR3 protein. The sample yields about 240,000 distinct CDR3 sequences, about 13% seen once. The same data also went into a second study, on yellow fever vaccine responses in identical twins.

The sequencing input was memory (CD45RO+) T cells sorted from blood. These receptors were obtained from a young woman in good health. The CDR3 runs from the conserved cysteine through the conserved F or W. Fields, in order: clone size, V gene, J gene, D gene, CDR3 length, CDR3 DNA, CDR3 protein. A D gene is named only where the DNA matches it firmly. Expanded clones get a size class; other rows say once, few or many, or leave the size out.

>-|TRBV15|TRBJ2-1|-|16
TGTGCCACCAGCAGAGATTTTGATAGCGGTATATATGAGCAGTTCTTC
CATSRDFDSGIYEQFF
>-|TRBV6-1|TRBJ2-5|-|15
TGTGCCAGCCGAAAAATGGGGGAGTCAGTAGAGACCCAGTACTTC
CASRKMGESVETQYF
>few|TRBV29-1|TRBJ2-7|TRBD1|11
TGCAGCGTAAAGGACAGGGCCGAGCAGTACTTC
CSVKDRAEQYF
>-|TRBV6-4|TRBJ2-7|-|12
TGTGCCAGCACTTCTGGGCTCGACGAGCAGTACTTC
CASTSGLDEQYF
>many|TRBV5-1|TRBJ2-2|-|23
TGCGCCAGCAGCTTCTTCCCAACGTCAGGGGCATGGGCCTTACCCGCGAACACCGGGGAGCTGTTTTTT
CASSFFPTSGAWALPANTGELFF
>many|TRBV12-3/TRBV12-4|TRBJ1-1|-|12
TGTGCCAGCAGTTTTGATTACGCAGAAGCTTTCTTT
CASSFDYAEAFF
>many|TRBV6-2/TRBV6-3|TRBJ2-2|-|12
TGTGCCAGCAGTTACTATATCGGGGAGCTGTTTTTT
CASSYYIGELFF
>few|TRBV20-1|TRBJ2-5|TRBD2|15
TGCAGTGCTAGAGCTCCAGCGGGAATCCAAGAGACCCAGTACTTC
CSARAPAGIQETQYF
>-|TRBV5-1|TRBJ2-1|TRBD1|15
TGCGCCAGCAGCTTACAGGGGGCCCCGAGCCATGAGCAGTTCTTC
CASSLQGAPSHEQFF
>many|TRBV27|TRBJ2-1|TRBD1|17
TGTGCCAGCGCCCTACGGTGGACAGGGGAATACTACAATGAGCAGTTCTTC
CASALRWTGEYYNEQFF
>few|TRBV7-2|TRBJ2-5|TRBD2|15
TGTGCCAGCAGCTTAAACGGGAGGGACCAAGAGACCCAGTACTTC
CASSLNGRDQETQYF
>-|TRBV7-8|TRBJ2-7|-|14
TGTGCCAGCAGCCTGACAGGTCTATCCTACGAGCAGTACTTC
CASSLTGLSYEQYF
>few|TRBV24-1|TRBJ2-1|TRBD1|16
TGTGCCACCAGCCTTACAGGGGGCACAAGACGAGAGGAGCAGTTCTTC
CATSLTGGTRREEQFF
>few|TRBV7-2|TRBJ1-6|-|15
TGTGCCAGCAGCCCGGGGAGCTCCTATAATTCACCCCTCCACTTT
CASSPGSSYNSPLHF
>-|TRBV5-1|TRBJ2-5|TRBD1|15
TGCGCCAGCAGCTTGGCACAGGGGGGACAAGAGACCCAGTACTTC
CASSLAQGGQETQYF
>many|TRBV7-9|TRBJ2-7|-|13
TGTGCCAGCAGCTTACAGGAGGGACTCGAGCAGTACTTC
CASSLQEGLEQYF
>-|TRBV12-3/TRBV12-4|TRBJ2-3|-|13
TGTGCCAGCACCACAGCGAGCACAGATACGCAGTATTTT
CASTTASTDTQYF
>few|TRBV12-3/TRBV12-4|TRBJ2-1|-|13
TGTGCCAGCAGTTTAGAAGGGACCCCGGTGCAGTTCTTC
CASSLEGTPVQFF
>-|TRBV18|TRBJ1-1|-|15
TGTGCCAGCTCACACCCTCAGGGGAAGGGCACTGAAGCTTTCTTT
CASSHPQGKGTEAFF
>-|TRBV5-6|TRBJ2-5|-|16
TGTGCCAGCAGCCCCACCGGCGAAAGTTTGCAAGAGACCCAGTACTTC
CASSPTGESLQETQYF
>-|TRBV5-1|TRBJ2-1|-|15
TGCGCCAGCAGCTCCCCAGGGGCACGTTACAATGAGCAGTTCTTC
CASSSPGARYNEQFF
>many|TRBV20-1|TRBJ2-1|TRBD2|17
TGCAGTGCTAGAGTCCTCGGTTTCCCGGGAGGGCCTAATGAGCAGTTCTTC
CSARVLGFPGGPNEQFF
>few|TRBV6-2/TRBV6-3|TRBJ2-6|-|15
TGTGCCAGCAGTTACGAGAACTCTGGGGCCAACGTCCTGACTTTC
CASSYENSGANVLTF
>-|TRBV7-2|TRBJ2-1|TRBD2|16
TGTGCCAGCAGCTTAGCGGCTAGCGGGGGGCGGGATGAGCAGTTCTTC
CASSLAASGGRDEQFF
>few|TRBV19|TRBJ1-1|TRBD1|15
TGTGCCAGTAGGACAGGGGCATTGGGAAGCACTGAAGCTTTCTTT
CASRTGALGSTEAFF
>-|TRBV20-1|TRBJ2-5|TRBD2|17
TGCAGTGCCCGCGGGCTAGCGGGGGGAACAATCCAAGAGACCCAGTACTTC
CSARGLAGGTIQETQYF
>-|TRBV6-2/TRBV6-3|TRBJ2-6|TRBD1|17
TGTGCCAGCAGTTTGGACAGGGCGCCATCTGGGGCCAACGTCCTGACTTTC
CASSLDRAPSGANVLTF
>many|TRBV6-5|TRBJ2-1|TRBD1|15
TGTGCCAGCAGTTACCTACGGACAGGTGACAATGAGCAGTTCTTC
CASSYLRTGDNEQFF
>few|TRBV10-3|TRBJ1-4|-|13
TGTGCCATCAGTGGAAGGGTGGAGGAAAAACTGTTTTTT
CAISGRVEEKLFF
>many|TRBV2|TRBJ1-4|-|13
TGTGCCAGCAGTGACCCCGGGGCTGAAAAACTGTTTTTT
CASSDPGAEKLFF
>-|TRBV29-1|TRBJ2-7|TRBD1|12
TGCAGCGTCCGGACAGGAAACTACGAGCAGTACTTC
CSVRTGNYEQYF
>-|TRBV6-1|TRBJ2-1|TRBD2|15
TGTGCCAGCACCCCGACTAGCGGGAGGTACAATGAGCAGTTCTTC
CASTPTSGRYNEQFF
>-|TRBV2|TRBJ2-3|TRBD1|15
TGTGCCAGTAAAAGGGAACAGGGGATCACAGATACGCAGTATTTT
CASKREQGITDTQYF
>few|TRBV20-1|TRBJ2-7|TRBD2|13
TGCAGTGCTGCCGGGACTAGCTATTACGAGCAGTACTTC
CSAAGTSYYEQYF
>-|TRBV30|TRBJ2-1|-|14
TGTGCCTGGAGTGTAGAAGGATATCTTAATGAGCAGTTCTTC
CAWSVEGYLNEQFF
>-|TRBV11-2|TRBJ2-5|TRBD1|16
TGTGCCAGCAGCTTAGGGGGGACAGGGCTTGGAGAGACCCAGTACTTC
CASSLGGTGLGETQYF